This T cell receptor (beta chain) derives from a study of T cell responses to AZD1222 COVID-19 vaccine. Study-level background: Second-dose recipients at about 4 or about 12 weeks were treated as one pooled group.

Method: immunoSEQ multiplex PCR; TCRdb's copy keeps in-frame clones and lacks some. This sample has about 110,000 clones, with 88% found just once. Remarks on this clone: Its matching antigen is unknown.

There are 15 residues in the CDR3. Trimming took 4 bases from V and 4 from J; bases not matched to a gene: 6. Germline V CDR1 and CDR2: MNHEY, SMNVEV (reference sequence). Study-wide results and caveats: Only a handful of AZD1222 recipients tested seropositive at baseline. White British donors predominated, females outnumbered males, and clonal diversity was possibly underestimated. Repertoires were obtained solely post-peak T cell response.

This clonotype originated in an adult in good health. The sequenced sample was peripheral blood, obtained on day 0 of AZD1222 vaccination. This chain joins TRBV27 and TRBJ1-2; 10 nucleotides agree with TRBD1. The CDR3 nucleotides read TGTGCCAGCAGTTCCCGGGACAGGGGTCTCTATGGCTACACCTTC. Its protein product is CASSSRDRGLYGYTF.